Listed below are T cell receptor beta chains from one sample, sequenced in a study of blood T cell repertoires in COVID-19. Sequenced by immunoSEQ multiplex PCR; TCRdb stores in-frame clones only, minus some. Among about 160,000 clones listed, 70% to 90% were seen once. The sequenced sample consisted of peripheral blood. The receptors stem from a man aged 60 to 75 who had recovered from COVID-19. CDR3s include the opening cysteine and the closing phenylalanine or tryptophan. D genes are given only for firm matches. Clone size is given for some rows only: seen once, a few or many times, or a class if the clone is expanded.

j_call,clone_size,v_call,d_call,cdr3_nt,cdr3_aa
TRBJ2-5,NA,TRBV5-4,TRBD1,TGTGCCAGCAGCTTAGGACAGGGGTTGGAGACCCAGTACTTC,CASSLGQGLETQYF
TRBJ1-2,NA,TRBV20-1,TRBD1,TGCAGTGCTAGTCCCCCCGGGACAGGGGGGTCGTATGGCTACACCTTC,CSASPPGTGGSYGYTF
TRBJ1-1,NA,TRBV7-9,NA,TGTGCCAGCAACCTGGGTCCCAGGGGAGCTTTCTTT,CASNLGPRGAFF
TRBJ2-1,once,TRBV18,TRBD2,TGTGCCAGCTCACCACCGACTAGCGGGGGGAGGGGTGAGCAGTTCTTC,CASSPPTSGGRGEQFF
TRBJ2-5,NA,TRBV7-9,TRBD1,TGTGCCAGCAGCTTAACGACAGGGGGAAAAGAGACCCAGTACTTC,CASSLTTGGKETQYF
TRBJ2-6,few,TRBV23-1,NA,TGCGCCAGCAGTCAGGTCCCGACAGGACCCTCTGGGGCCAACGTCCTGACTTTC,CASSQVPTGPSGANVLTF
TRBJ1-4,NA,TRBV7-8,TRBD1,TGTGCCAGCAGCCAATTGGACAGGGATAATGAAAAACTGTTTTTT,CASSQLDRDNEKLFF
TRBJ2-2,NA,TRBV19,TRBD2,TGTGCCAGTACCCCGCTAGCGGGGGAGATGGGGGCCGGGGAGCTGTTTTTT,CASTPLAGEMGAGELFF
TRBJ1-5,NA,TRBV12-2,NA,TGTGCACCGAGGGTGTGCCATAGCAATCAGCCCCAGCATTTT,CAPRVCHSNQPQHF
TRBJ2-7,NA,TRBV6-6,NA,TGTGCCAGCAGTTACGGGGAGGCCTACGAGCAGTACTTC,CASSYGEAYEQYF
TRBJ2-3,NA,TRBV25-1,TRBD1,TGTGCCAGCAGTGAGGACAGGGCGACAGATACGCAGTATTTT,CASSEDRATDTQYF
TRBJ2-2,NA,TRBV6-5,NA,TGTGCCAGCAACGAACTTGGAGGGTCCACCGGGGAGCTGTTTTTT,CASNELGGSTGELFF
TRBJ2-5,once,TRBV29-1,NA,TGCAGCGTTGCCGGTCGCCTCGCGGAGACCCAGTACTTC,CSVAGRLAETQYF
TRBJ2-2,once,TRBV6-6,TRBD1,TGTGCCAGCAGTTACCGGGACAGGGTCGGGCTGTTTTTT,CASSYRDRVGLFF
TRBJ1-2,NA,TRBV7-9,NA,TGTGCCAGCAGCTCGATACAGGGAGCCTACACCTTC,CASSSIQGAYTF
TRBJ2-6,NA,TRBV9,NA,TGTGCCAGCACCCGCTCTGGGGCCAACGTCCTGACTTTC,CASTRSGANVLTF
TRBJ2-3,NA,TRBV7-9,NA,TGTGCCAGCAGCTTAGTCCCAGGGGCTGGAGTCACAGATACGCAGTATTTT,CASSLVPGAGVTDTQYF
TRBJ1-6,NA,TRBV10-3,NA,TGTGCCATCAGTGAGTCGGGGCCTGCAGGTTCACCCCTCCACTTT,CAISESGPAGSPLHF
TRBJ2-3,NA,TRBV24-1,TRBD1,TGTGCCACCAGGAGACAGGGGAGCACAGATACGCAGTATTTT,CATRRQGSTDTQYF
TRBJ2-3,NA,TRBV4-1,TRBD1,TGCGCCAGCAGCCAAGATCGCGGGACAGGGATCACAGATACGCAGTATTTT,CASSQDRGTGITDTQYF
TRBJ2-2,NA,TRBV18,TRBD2,TGTGCCAGCGCCGGACTAGCGGGGACTAACACCGGGGAGCTGTTTTTT,CASAGLAGTNTGELFF
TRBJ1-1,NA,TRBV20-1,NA,TGCAGTGCTGCCAGCGACACTGAAGCTTTCTTT,CSAASDTEAFF
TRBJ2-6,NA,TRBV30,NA,TGTGCCTGGACCGGGGGGCTCTCTGGGGCCAACGTCCTGACTTTC,CAWTGGLSGANVLTF
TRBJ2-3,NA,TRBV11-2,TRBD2,TGTGCCAGCAGCTCGACTAGCGGGGGGTGGATAGATACGCAGTATTTT,CASSSTSGGWIDTQYF
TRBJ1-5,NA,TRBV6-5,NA,TGTGCCAGCGGGGCGGGACAGCCCCAGCATTTT,CASGAGQPQHF
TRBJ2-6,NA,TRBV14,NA,TGTGCCAGCAGCCCACGGGACTCTGGGGCCAACGTCCTGACTTTC,CASSPRDSGANVLTF
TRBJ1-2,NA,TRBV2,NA,TGTGCCAGCAGAGAGGACACAGCTAACTATGGCTACACCTTC,CASREDTANYGYTF
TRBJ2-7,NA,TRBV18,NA,TGTGCCAGCTCCCCCGGGACTGACTCCTACGAGCAGTACTTC,CASSPGTDSYEQYF
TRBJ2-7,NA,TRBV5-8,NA,TGTGCCAGCAGCTCCTTTCGAGCCTACGAGCAGTACTTC,CASSSFRAYEQYF
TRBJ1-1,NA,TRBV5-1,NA,TGCGCCAGCAGCATGCAGGGAGGGGAGACTGAAGCTTTCTTT,CASSMQGGETEAFF
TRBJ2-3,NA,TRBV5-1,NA,TGCGCCAGCAGCGAGTCCAGGGTCCCTAGCACAGATACGCAGTATTTT,CASSESRVPSTDTQYF
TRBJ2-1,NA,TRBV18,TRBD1,TGTGCCAGCTCACTACGGGGGACAGGGGTGAATGAGCAGTTCTTC,CASSLRGTGVNEQFF
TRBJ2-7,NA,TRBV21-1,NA,TGTGCCAGCAGCGTCCGCTGGGGGGGGCTCTCCTACGAGCAGTACTTC,CASSVRWGGLSYEQYF
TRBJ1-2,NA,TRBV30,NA,TGTGCCTGGACGACTAAAGCTAACTATGGCTACACCTTC,CAWTTKANYGYTF
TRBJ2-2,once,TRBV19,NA,TGTGCCAGTAGCCCCAGGGGGGACACCGGGGAGCTGTTTTTT,CASSPRGDTGELFF
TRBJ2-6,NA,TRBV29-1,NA,TGCAGCGCAACGACAGGTTTGACTGGGGCCAACGTCCTGACTTTC,CSATTGLTGANVLTF
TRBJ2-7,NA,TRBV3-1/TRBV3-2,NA,TGTGCCAGCAGCCAAGAACGGTTCTCCTACGAGCAGTACTTC,CASSQERFSYEQYF
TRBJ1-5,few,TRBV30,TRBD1,TGTGCCTGGAGTCAGGGACAGGGATCCCAGCCCCAGCATTTT,CAWSQGQGSQPQHF
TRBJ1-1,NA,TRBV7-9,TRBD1,TGTGCCAGCAGCTTAGGGACAGGGAGGAGCACTGAAGCTTTCTTT,CASSLGTGRSTEAFF
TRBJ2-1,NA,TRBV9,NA,TGTGCCAGCAGCGGGGTACCGGGTATTAATGAGCAGTTCTTC,CASSGVPGINEQFF
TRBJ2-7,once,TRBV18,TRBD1,TGTGCCAGCTCATTAGGGGACAGGGGTGGCGAGCAGTACTTC,CASSLGDRGGEQYF
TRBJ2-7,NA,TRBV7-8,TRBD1,TGTGCCAGCAGCTTAAAGGACAGGGCCTACGAGCAGTACTTC,CASSLKDRAYEQYF
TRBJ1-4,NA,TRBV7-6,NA,TGTGCCAGCAGCTTGGAAACCAGGGATACGGTGGCAACTAATGAAAAACTGTTTTTT,CASSLETRDTVATNEKLFF
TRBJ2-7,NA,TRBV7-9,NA,TGTGCCAGCAGCTTAGGGAGCCTCTACGAGCAGTACTTC,CASSLGSLYEQYF
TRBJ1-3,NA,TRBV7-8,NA,TGTGCCAGCAGCTTAGTTCTCGTCCCAGGAACTGGAAACACCATATATTTT,CASSLVLVPGTGNTIYF
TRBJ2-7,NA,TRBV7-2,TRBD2,TGTGCCAGCAGCTTAGGCGGGGGGGTCAACGAGCAGTACTTC,CASSLGGGVNEQYF
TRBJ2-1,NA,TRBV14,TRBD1,TGTGCCAGCACCCGTACAGGGGGCCACCGTGAGCAGTTCTTC,CASTRTGGHREQFF
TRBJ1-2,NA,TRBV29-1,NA,TGCAGCGTTGATAATCAGGGTGGCTACACCTTC,CSVDNQGGYTF
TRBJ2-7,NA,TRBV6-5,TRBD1,TGTGCCAGCAGTTACCGGACGACAGGGCGGTACGAGCAGTACTTC,CASSYRTTGRYEQYF
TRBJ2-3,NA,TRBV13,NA,TGTGCCAGCAGCCACGGGAGCGCAGATACGCAGTATTTT,CASSHGSADTQYF
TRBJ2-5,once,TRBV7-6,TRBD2,TGTGCCAGCAGCTTAGGAAGGCTAGCGGGGGGACGACAAGAGACCCAGTACTTC,CASSLGRLAGGRQETQYF
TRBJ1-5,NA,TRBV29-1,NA,TGCAGCGTGGGGAGGGAAAGCGGGCCCCAGCATTTT,CSVGRESGPQHF
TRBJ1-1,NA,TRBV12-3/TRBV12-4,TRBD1,TGTGCCAGCAGCGGTGACAGGGCTGAAGCTTTCTTT,CASSGDRAEAFF
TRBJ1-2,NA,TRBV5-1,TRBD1,TGCGCCAGCAGCTCCCCGGGACAGATCTATGGCTACACCTTC,CASSSPGQIYGYTF
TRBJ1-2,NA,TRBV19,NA,TGTGCCAGTAGTATAGATGAGGGCGCGGATGGCTACACCTTC,CASSIDEGADGYTF